This is a list of T cell receptor beta chains from one sample in a study of CD8 T cells in Susac syndrome. Via MiXCR, TCRdb re-called the immunoSEQ multiplex PCR reads, giving one row per CDR3 protein. Altogether 100,000 or so distinct CDR3 sequences are present, 85% to 95% being singletons, with the ten largest covering approximately 0.12%. Sequenced input: CD8+ T cells from PBMCs. The receptors come from a human donor in good health. Both conserved end residues are part of each CDR3. Each record gives: clone size, D gene, J gene, V gene, CDR3 DNA, CDR3 protein. D genes are given only for firm matches. Clone size is given for some rows only: seen once, a few or many times, or a class if the clone is expanded.

once	-	TRBJ2-1	TRBV29-1	TGCAGCGTTGTATTAGGTCGGGAGCAGTTCTTC	CSVVLGREQFF
-	-	TRBJ2-5	TRBV5-1	TGCGCCAGCAGCTTGGGCGGTCGACTGGAGACCCAGTACTTC	CASSLGGRLETQYF
-	-	TRBJ1-1	TRBV21-1	TGTGCCAGCAGCAACCCCGGGACTGAAGCTTTCTTT	CASSNPGTEAFF
-	TRBD1	TRBJ1-5	TRBV19	TGTGCCAGTAGTACGGGACAGGGCGAGCAGCCCCAGCATTTT	CASSTGQGEQPQHF
once	-	TRBJ1-2	TRBV6-2/TRBV6-3	TGTGCCAGCCGTCCTCCGGGTGGTAACTATGGCTACACCTTC	CASRPPGGNYGYTF
-	-	TRBJ2-5	TRBV20-1	TGCAGTGCTAGAGATCTGACCTCTTCCCAAGAGACCCAGTACTTC	CSARDLTSSQETQYF
once	-	TRBJ2-7	TRBV6-2/TRBV6-3	TGTGCCAGCAGTCCCCCCAGGGGAGGACCCTACGAGCAGTACTTC	CASSPPRGGPYEQYF
-	-	TRBJ2-1	TRBV12-5	TGTGCTAGTGGTCGAAACAGGGTCACCGATGAGCAGTTCTTC	CASGRNRVTDEQFF
-	-	TRBJ1-5	TRBV5-1	TGCGCCAGCAGCTTGGAAGCAGGGGATGGTGCGCCCCAGCATTTT	CASSLEAGDGAPQHF
-	TRBD2	TRBJ2-2	TRBV7-9	TGTGCCAGCAGCTTAGAACGACTAGCGGCTCTAACCGGGGAGCTGTTTTTT	CASSLERLAALTGELFF
-	TRBD1	TRBJ1-1	TRBV12-3/TRBV12-4	TGTGCCAGCAGTCCGACAGGGCCCACTGAAGCTTTCTTT	CASSPTGPTEAFF
-	-	TRBJ2-1	TRBV29-1	TGCAGCGTTACAAACCTACTCAGGGTCAGTGAGCAGTTCTTC	CSVTNLLRVSEQFF
-	-	TRBJ1-4	TRBV7-2	TGTGCCAGCAGCTTCAGACACCAAAAACTGTTTTTT	CASSFRHQKLFF
-	-	TRBJ1-5	TRBV7-3	TGTGCCAGCAGCTCCGTGCAGGGCCAGCCCCAGCATTTT	CASSSVQGQPQHF
-	-	TRBJ2-1	TRBV6-2/TRBV6-3	TGTGCCAGCAGTTACTCCGACTCTTTCCACAATGAGCAGTTCTTC	CASSYSDSFHNEQFF
-	-	TRBJ1-1	TRBV7-2	TGTGCCAGCAGCGTCGGGGGGGCCGTTGGAGCTTTCTTT	CASSVGGAVGAFF
-	-	TRBJ1-2	TRBV29-1	TGCAGCGTTGTAGGGGGACAAAACTATGGCTACACCTTC	CSVVGGQNYGYTF
-	-	TRBJ1-6	TRBV7-9	TGTGCCAGCAGCTTGCAGGATAGGGCACCCCTCCACTTT	CASSLQDRAPLHF
-	-	TRBJ2-6	TRBV5-6	TGTGCCAGCAGCTTGGTGATGTACTCTGGGGCCAACGTCCTGACTTTC	CASSLVMYSGANVLTF
-	-	TRBJ2-3	TRBV23-1	TGCGCCAGCAGTCAAGGGACCAAAAACACAGATACGCAGTATTTT	CASSQGTKNTDTQYF
-	-	TRBJ2-1	TRBV20-1	TGCAGTGCTCAGGACGTCAATGAGCAGTTCTTC	CSAQDVNEQFF
-	TRBD1	TRBJ2-3	TRBV5-4	TGTGCCAGCAGCACCGGGACAGTCACAGATACGCAGTATTTT	CASSTGTVTDTQYF
-	-	TRBJ1-4	TRBV27	TGTGCCAGCAGTTTAAGGGGCTCTAATGAAAAACTGTTTTTT	CASSLRGSNEKLFF
-	-	TRBJ2-1	TRBV2	TGTGCCAGCAGTGTTCAGGCGGGGCCTTACAATGAGCAGTTCTTC	CASSVQAGPYNEQFF
-	TRBD2	TRBJ2-1	TRBV15	TGTGCCACCAGCAGAGAGGGACTAGCGGTTAATGAGCAGTTCTTC	CATSREGLAVNEQFF
-	-	TRBJ1-2	TRBV6-5	TGTGCCAGCAGTTACTTACGGCAAGCTAACTATGGCTACACCTTC	CASSYLRQANYGYTF
-	-	TRBJ2-3	TRBV20-1	TGCAGTGCTAGAACGGCAGATACGCAGTATTTT	CSARTADTQYF
-	TRBD1	TRBJ2-7	TRBV9	TGTGCCAGCAGCTGGACAGGGAACTCCTACGAGCAGTACTTC	CASSWTGNSYEQYF
-	-	TRBJ2-2	TRBV7-2	TGTGCCAGCAGCTTAAGTAACACCGGGGAGCTGTTTTTT	CASSLSNTGELFF
-	-	TRBJ2-7	TRBV11-2	TGTGCCAGCAGCCCCGGCCGGGACGAATTTTCCTACGAGCAGTACTTC	CASSPGRDEFSYEQYF
-	TRBD1	TRBJ1-5	TRBV5-1	TGCGCCAGCAGCATACAGGGGTCAGATCAGCCCCAGCATTTT	CASSIQGSDQPQHF
-	-	TRBJ2-1	TRBV12-3/TRBV12-4	TGTGCCAGCAGTTTGTTGGGGGGCAGTGAGCAGTTCTTC	CASSLLGGSEQFF
-	-	TRBJ2-1	TRBV5-1	TGCGCCAGCAGCTTATTTGTAGTGGGTGAGCAGTTCTTC	CASSLFVVGEQFF
-	-	TRBJ2-2	TRBV7-9	TGTGCCAGCAGCCCCAGGGGCACCGGGGAGCTGTTTTTT	CASSPRGTGELFF
-	-	TRBJ1-5	TRBV6-2/TRBV6-3	TGTGCCAGCAGTTACGCCCGGCGGGGGGAAAATCAGCCCCAGCATTTT	CASSYARRGENQPQHF
-	-	TRBJ2-7	TRBV2	TGTGCCAGCAGGGAAGAGCCCCGTGAAATCTACGAGCAGTACTTC	CASREEPREIYEQYF
-	TRBD1	TRBJ1-5	TRBV7-8	TGTGCCAGCCATCAGAACAGGGGTGGCAATCAGCCCCAGCATTTT	CASHQNRGGNQPQHF
-	-	TRBJ2-2	TRBV10-3	TGTGCCATCAGTGAGTCTCGAGAATCGGGCCCAGCCGGGGAGCTGTTTTTT	CAISESRESGPAGELFF
-	-	TRBJ1-1	TRBV6-5	TGTGCCAGCAGTTACTTGTCAGGCACTGAAGCTTTCTTT	CASSYLSGTEAFF
-	TRBD1	TRBJ2-2	TRBV11-2	TGTGCCAGCAGCCGGGACAGGGACCACGGGGAGCTGTTTTTT	CASSRDRDHGELFF
-	-	TRBJ1-2	TRBV20-1	TGCAGTGCTAGGGGGCGGAGCTCCCCCGCGGGTGGCTACACCTTC	CSARGRSSPAGGYTF
-	TRBD2	TRBJ2-1	TRBV4-2	TGTGCCAGCAGCCTCGGGACTAGCGGGAGATTAGGCTACAATGAGCAGTTCTTC	CASSLGTSGRLGYNEQFF
-	-	TRBJ1-2	TRBV10-3	TGTGCCATCAGTGAGTGGGACACCGCTAACTATGGCTACACCTTC	CAISEWDTANYGYTF
-	TRBD2	TRBJ2-3	TRBV4-3	TGCGCCAGCAGCCAAAGTAGCGGGGGAGCAGATACGCAGTATTTT	CASSQSSGGADTQYF
-	-	TRBJ2-7	TRBV9	TGTGCCAGCAGCCCCCTTCCCACGAGCTCCTACGAGCAGTACTTC	CASSPLPTSSYEQYF
-	TRBD2	TRBJ2-5	TRBV19	TGTGCCAGTAGTATCTCTCCTAGCGGGAGGGAGACCCAGTACTTC	CASSISPSGRETQYF